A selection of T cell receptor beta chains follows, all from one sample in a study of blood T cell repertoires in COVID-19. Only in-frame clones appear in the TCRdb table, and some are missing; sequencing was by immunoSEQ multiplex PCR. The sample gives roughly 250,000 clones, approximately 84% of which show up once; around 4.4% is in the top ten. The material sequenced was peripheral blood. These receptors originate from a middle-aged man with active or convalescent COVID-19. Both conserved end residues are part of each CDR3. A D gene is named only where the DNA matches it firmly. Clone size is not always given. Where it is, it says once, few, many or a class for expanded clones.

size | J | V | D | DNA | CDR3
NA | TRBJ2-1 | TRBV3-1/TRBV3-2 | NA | TGTGCCAGCAGCCCCTGGGGGGACTCGCTAGAGCAGTTCTTC | CASSPWGDSLEQFF
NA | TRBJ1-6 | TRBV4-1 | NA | TGCGCCAGCAGCCAAGAAATAGCACCCGCCTCACCCCTCCACTTT | CASSQEIAPASPLHF
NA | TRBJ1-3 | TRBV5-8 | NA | TGTGCCAGCACCGATTGGGCAGGGAGGACTGGAAACACCATATATTTT | CASTDWAGRTGNTIYF
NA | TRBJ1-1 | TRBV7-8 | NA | TGTGCCAGCAGCCGCGGGGGAAACACTGAAGCTTTCTTT | CASSRGGNTEAFF
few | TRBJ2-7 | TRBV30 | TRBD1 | TGTGCCTGGAGTCTTGGGACAGGCGGCCACGAGCAGTACTTC | CAWSLGTGGHEQYF
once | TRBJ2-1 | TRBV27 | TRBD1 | TGTGCCAGCAGTTTAAGGACAGGGATCTACAATGAGCAGTTCTTC | CASSLRTGIYNEQFF
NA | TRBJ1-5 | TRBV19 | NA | TGTGCCAGTAGTTTGGTGGCAGGTAATAATCAGCCCCAGCATTTT | CASSLVAGNNQPQHF
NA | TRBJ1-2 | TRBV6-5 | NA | TGTGCCAGCTCTCGGGGAGCTAATAACTATGGCTACACCTTC | CASSRGANNYGYTF
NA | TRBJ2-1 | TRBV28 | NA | TGTGCCAGCAGCGTAAGACAGGTTTCCAATGAGCAGTTCTTC | CASSVRQVSNEQFF
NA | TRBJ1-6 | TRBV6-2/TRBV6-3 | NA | TGTGCCAGCAGTTACCAACCCGGGACACCTCGCTCCTATAATTCACCCCTCCACTTT | CASSYQPGTPRSYNSPLHF
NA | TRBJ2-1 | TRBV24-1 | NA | TGTGCCACCAGTGATCGGGTTATCAGCTACTCGACCTCCTACAATGAGCAGTTCTTC | CATSDRVISYSTSYNEQFF
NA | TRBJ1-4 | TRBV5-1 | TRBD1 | TGCGCCAGCAGCTCTACGACAGGGGCAAATGAAAAACTGTTTTTT | CASSSTTGANEKLFF
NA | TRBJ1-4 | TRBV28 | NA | TGTGCCAGCAGTTTAGCGGGAATAAATGAAAAACTGTTTTTT | CASSLAGINEKLFF
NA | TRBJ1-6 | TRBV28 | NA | TGTGCCAGCAGAGTTTGTAACATACACTTT | CASRVCNIHF
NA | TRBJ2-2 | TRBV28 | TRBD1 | TGTGCCAGCAGTTTACCGTCGGACAGGGGTAGATCCGGGGAGCTGTTTTTT | CASSLPSDRGRSGELFF
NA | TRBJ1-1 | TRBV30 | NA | TGTGCCTGGAGTGTACGGGGGGCCGGAGCTTTCTTT | CAWSVRGAGAFF
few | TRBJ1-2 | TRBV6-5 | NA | TGTGCCAGCAGTATGGGGGGCTATGGCTACACCTTC | CASSMGGYGYTF
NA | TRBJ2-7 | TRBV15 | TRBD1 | TGTGCCACCAGCAGCCGGCGGGGACAGGGGTCCTACGAGCAGTACTTC | CATSSRRGQGSYEQYF
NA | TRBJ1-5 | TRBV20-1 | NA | TGCAGCGCTAGTGCAGTTGTATCCCAGCATTTT | CSASAVVSQHF
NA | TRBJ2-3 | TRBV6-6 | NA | TGTGCCAGCAGTTACTCGGCTAGCACAGATACGCAGTATTTT | CASSYSASTDTQYF
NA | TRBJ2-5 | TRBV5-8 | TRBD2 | TGTGCCAGCAGCTTGGTCGGACTAGCGGGGGGGCTCCAAGAGACCCAGTACTTC | CASSLVGLAGGLQETQYF
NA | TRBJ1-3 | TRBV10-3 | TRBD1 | TGTGCCATCAAGGAGGGGACAGTGATCTCTGGAAACACCATATATTTT | CAIKEGTVISGNTIYF
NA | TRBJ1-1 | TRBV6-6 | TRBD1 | TGTGCCAGCAGTTCGCCGGACAGGGGAAACACTGAAGCTTTCTTT | CASSSPDRGNTEAFF
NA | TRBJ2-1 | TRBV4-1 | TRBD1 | TGCGCCAGCAGCCAATTCCCGGGACAGGGAGACAATGAGCAGTTCTTC | CASSQFPGQGDNEQFF
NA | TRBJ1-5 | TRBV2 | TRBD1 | TGTGCCAGCAGTGTGAGACAGGGGGCCCATCAGCCCCAGCATTTT | CASSVRQGAHQPQHF
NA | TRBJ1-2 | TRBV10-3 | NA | TGTGCCATCAGTGGCTCAACCCCCGACAGGCCCGGCTATGGCTACACCTTC | CAISGSTPDRPGYGYTF
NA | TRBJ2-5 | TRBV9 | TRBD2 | TGTGCCAGCTCCCGGGAGGCGGGGGTAGGGACCCAGTACTTC | CASSREAGVGTQYF
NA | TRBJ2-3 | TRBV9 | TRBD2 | TGTGCCAGCAGCGTAGCTAGCGGAGATACGCAGTATTTT | CASSVASGDTQYF
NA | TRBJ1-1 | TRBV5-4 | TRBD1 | TGTGCCAGCAGCTATGGACGCCCGACAGGGGCTAACACTGAAGCTTTCTTT | CASSYGRPTGANTEAFF
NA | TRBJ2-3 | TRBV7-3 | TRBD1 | TGTGCCAGCAGCTTGAGGGACAGATTCTCAGATACGCAGTATTTT | CASSLRDRFSDTQYF
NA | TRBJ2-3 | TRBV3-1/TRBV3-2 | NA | TGTGCCAGCAGCCAAGGGGGTTCGGAGGGTACGCAGTATTTT | CASSQGGSEGTQYF
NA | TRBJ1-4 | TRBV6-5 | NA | TGTGCCAGCACTAAAACAGGGATACGTGAAAAACTGTTTTTT | CASTKTGIREKLFF
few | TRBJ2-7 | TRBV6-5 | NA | TGTGCCAGCAGCCGCGGGTTCGAGCAGTACTTC | CASSRGFEQYF
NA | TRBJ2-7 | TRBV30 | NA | TGTGCCTGGAGGCGGGAAGGAGCTCCCCTCTACGAGCAGTACTTC | CAWRREGAPLYEQYF
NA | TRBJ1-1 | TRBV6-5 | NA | TGTGCCAGCAGTTCCCCCACGAGTGGAGCTTTCTTT | CASSSPTSGAFF
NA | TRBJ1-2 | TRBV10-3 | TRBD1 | TGTGCCATCAGCGGACAGGGGGGCTTCGGAGGCTACACCTTC | CAISGQGGFGGYTF
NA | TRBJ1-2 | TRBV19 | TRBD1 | TGTGCCAGTAGTATTAGGGGACAGGGGAACTATGGCTACACCTTC | CASSIRGQGNYGYTF
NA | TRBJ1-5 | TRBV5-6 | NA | TGTGCCAGCAGCTGGGGGCCGAACCAGCCCCAGCATTTT | CASSWGPNQPQHF
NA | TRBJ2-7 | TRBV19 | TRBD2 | TGTGCCAGTAGTACCGCAGCGGGGCCCTACGAGCAGTACTTC | CASSTAAGPYEQYF
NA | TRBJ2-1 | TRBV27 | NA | TGTGCCAGCAGTTTCCTAGGACGGACTTACAATGAGCAGTTCTTC | CASSFLGRTYNEQFF
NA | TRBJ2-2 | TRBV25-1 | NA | TGTGCCAGCAGACAGGGAAACACCGGGGAGCTGTTTTTT | CASRQGNTGELFF
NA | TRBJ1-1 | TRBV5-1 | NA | TGCGCCAGCAGCTTGGCCCAAGGAGGCTTTCATGAAGCTTTCTTT | CASSLAQGGFHEAFF
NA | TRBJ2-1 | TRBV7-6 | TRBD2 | TGTGCCAGCAGCTCTAGCGGGGGGGTGAGCTCCTACAATGAGCAGTTCTTC | CASSSSGGVSSYNEQFF
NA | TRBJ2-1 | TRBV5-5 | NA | TGTGCCAGCAGCTTGGTTAGCGGTGGGGACTATGAGCAGTTCTTC | CASSLVSGGDYEQFF
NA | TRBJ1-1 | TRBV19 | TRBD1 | TGTGCCAGTAGCTTCCTTATTCAGCCAGTAGTCCGGGACAGGGGTACTGAAGCTTTCTTT | CASSFLIQPVVRDRGTEAFF
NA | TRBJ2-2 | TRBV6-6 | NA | TGTGCCAGCAGCCCGGACAGAATCGGCACCGGGGAGCTGTTTTTT | CASSPDRIGTGELFF
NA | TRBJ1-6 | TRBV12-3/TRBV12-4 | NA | TGTGCCAGCACCTCTAGGGGACTTTCACCCCTCCACTTT | CASTSRGLSPLHF
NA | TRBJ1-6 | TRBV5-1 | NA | TGCGCCAGCAGCTTGCACAGGGAAGGTTCACCCCTCCACTTT | CASSLHREGSPLHF
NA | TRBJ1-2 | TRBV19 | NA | TGTGCCAGTAGACCTCCGCAACAAGTCTATGGCTACACCTTC | CASRPPQQVYGYTF
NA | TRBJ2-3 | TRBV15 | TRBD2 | TGTGCCACCAGCACCCCTACCCCAGCGGGGGGGCGGGATACGCAGTATTTT | CATSTPTPAGGRDTQYF
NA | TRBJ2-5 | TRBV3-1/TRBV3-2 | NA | TGTGCCAGCAGCCAAGAGGACTACGGGGGGACCCAGTACTTC | CASSQEDYGGTQYF
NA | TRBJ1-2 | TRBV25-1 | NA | TGTGCCAGCAGTGAACGAACAGAAGCTAACTATGGCTACACCTTC | CASSERTEANYGYTF
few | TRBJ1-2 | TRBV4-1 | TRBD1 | TGCGCCAGCAGCCAAGAGTCCGGACGGGACAGGGGCTACACCTTC | CASSQESGRDRGYTF
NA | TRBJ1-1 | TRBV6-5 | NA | TGTGCCAGCAGTTGGACAACCCTGAACACTGAAGCTTTCTTT | CASSWTTLNTEAFF
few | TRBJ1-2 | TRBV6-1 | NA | TGTGCCAGCAGTGAAGCGGGAGCAGGCTATGGCTACACCTTC | CASSEAGAGYGYTF
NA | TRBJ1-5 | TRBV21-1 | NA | TGTGCCAGCAGCAATTCGAGGTGTACTCAGCCCCAGCATTTT | CASSNSRCTQPQHF
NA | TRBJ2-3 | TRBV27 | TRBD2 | TGTGCCAGCAGCCGAAGACTAGCGGGGGTTCCAGATACGCAGTATTTT | CASSRRLAGVPDTQYF
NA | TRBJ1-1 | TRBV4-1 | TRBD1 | TGCGCCAGCAGCCAAATAGGACAGGGGGCCAACACTGAAGCTTTCTTT | CASSQIGQGANTEAFF
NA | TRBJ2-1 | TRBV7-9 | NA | TGTGCCAGCAGCTTAGAAGCAGGGCTCAATGAGCAGTTCTTC | CASSLEAGLNEQFF
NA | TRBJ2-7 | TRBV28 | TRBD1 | TGTGCCAGCTCCCACCCGGGACAGGGGGCAGGGCAGTACTTC | CASSHPGQGAGQYF